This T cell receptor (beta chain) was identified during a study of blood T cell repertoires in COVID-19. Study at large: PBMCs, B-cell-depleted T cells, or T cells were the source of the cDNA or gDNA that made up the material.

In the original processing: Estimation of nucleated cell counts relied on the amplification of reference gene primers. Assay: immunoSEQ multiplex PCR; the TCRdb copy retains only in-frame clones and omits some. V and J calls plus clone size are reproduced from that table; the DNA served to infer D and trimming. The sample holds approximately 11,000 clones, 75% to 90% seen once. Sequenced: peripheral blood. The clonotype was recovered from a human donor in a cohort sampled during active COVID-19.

The CDR3 region has the DNA TGTGCCAGCTCACCCGAGCAGGGGTCTGAGACTTTCTTT. It codes for CASSPEQGSETFF. This sequence joins TRBV18 and TRBJ1-1, with D tentatively TRBD1 (6 bases). V shed 3 bases and J shed 12 bases, with 17 bases lying between them. CDR1 is KGHSH and CDR2 is LQKENI in the germline V gene. CDR3 length equals 13 residues.